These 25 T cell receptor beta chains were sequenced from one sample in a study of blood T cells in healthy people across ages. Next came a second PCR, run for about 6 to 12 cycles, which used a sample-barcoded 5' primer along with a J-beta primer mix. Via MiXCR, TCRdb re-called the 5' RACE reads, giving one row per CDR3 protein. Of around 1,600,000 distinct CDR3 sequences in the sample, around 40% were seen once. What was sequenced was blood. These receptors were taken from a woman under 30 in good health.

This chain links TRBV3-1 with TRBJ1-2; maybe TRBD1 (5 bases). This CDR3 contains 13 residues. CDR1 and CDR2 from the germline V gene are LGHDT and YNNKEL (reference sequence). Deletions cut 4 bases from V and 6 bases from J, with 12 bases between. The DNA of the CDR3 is TGTGCCAGCAGCCTACGACAGAGACATGGCTACACCTTC. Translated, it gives CASSLRQRHGYTF.

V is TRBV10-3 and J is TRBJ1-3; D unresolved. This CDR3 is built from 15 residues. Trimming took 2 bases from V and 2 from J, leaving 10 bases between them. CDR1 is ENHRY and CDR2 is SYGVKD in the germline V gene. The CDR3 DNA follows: TGTGCCATCAGTGAGGGGAGCGTTCCTGGAAACACCATATATTTT. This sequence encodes CAISEGSVPGNTIYF.

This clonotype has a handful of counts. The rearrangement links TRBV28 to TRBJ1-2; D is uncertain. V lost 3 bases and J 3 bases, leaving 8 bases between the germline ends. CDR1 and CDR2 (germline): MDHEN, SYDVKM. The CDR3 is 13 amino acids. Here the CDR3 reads CASSLTSYYGYTF. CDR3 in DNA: TGTGCCAGCAGTTTGACAAGCTACTATGGCTACACCTTC.

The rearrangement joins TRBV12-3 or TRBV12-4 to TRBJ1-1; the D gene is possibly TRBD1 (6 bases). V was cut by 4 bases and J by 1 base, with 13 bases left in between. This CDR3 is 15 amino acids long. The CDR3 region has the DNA TGTGCCAGCAGTTATCCGGGACAAAGGAACACTGAAGCTTTCTTT. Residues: CASSYPGQRNTEAFF.

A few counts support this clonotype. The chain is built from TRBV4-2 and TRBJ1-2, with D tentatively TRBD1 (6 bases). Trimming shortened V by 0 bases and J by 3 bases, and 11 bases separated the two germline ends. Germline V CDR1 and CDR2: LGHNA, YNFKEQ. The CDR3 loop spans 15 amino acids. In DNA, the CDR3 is TGTGCCAGCAGCCAAGACAGGGGCACCGACTATGGCTACACCTTC. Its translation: CASSQDRGTDYGYTF.

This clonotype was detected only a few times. The CDR3 spells CSAREVQTGDSPLHF. For the CDR3, the DNA is TGCAGTGCTAGAGAGGTTCAGACAGGGGATTCACCCCTCCACTTT. This sequence joins TRBV20-1 and TRBJ1-6; TRBD1 agrees at 8 bases. V shed 0 bases and J 8 bases; nucleotides not matched to a gene: 6. Germline V gene data show CDR1 as DFQATT and CDR2 as SNEGSKA (reference sequence). The CDR3 is 15 residues long.

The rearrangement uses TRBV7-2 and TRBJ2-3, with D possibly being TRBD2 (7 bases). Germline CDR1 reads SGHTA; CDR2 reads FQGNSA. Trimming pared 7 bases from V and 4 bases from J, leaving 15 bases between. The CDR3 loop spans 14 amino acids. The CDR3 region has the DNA TGTGCCAGCACCAGAGGGGGAGGGGCAGATACGCAGTATTTT. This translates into CASTRGGGADTQYF.

The CDR3 DNA follows: TGTGCCAGCAGTTCGACACCACGGCGGGGGGAGACCCGGTACTTC. Its translation is CASSSTPRRGETRYF. The chain is built from TRBV28 and TRBJ2-7; 8 nucleotides match TRBD2. Germline V gene data show CDR1 as MDHEN and CDR2 as SYDVKM. The length of the CDR3 is 15 residues. The ends lost 4 bases at V and 12 bases at J; junction bases unmatched: 17.

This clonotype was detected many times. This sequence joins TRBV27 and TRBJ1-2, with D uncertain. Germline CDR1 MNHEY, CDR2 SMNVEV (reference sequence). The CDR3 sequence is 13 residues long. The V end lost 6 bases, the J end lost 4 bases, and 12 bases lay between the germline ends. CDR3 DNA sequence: TGTGCCAGCAGCTTAGCGGGCAGCTATGGCTACACCTTC. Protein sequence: CASSLAGSYGYTF.

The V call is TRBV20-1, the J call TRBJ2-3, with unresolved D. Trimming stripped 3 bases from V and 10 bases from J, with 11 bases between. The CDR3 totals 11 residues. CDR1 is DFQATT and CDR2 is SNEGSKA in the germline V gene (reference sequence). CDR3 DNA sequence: TGCAGTGCTAGCTCCAGTACGGCGCAGTATTTT. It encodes CSASSSTAQYF.

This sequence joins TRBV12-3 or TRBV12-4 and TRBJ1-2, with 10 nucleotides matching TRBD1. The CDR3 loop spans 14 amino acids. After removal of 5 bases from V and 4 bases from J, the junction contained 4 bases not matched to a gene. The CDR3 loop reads CASSVGTGVYGYTF. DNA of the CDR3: TGTGCCAGCAGTGTCGGGACAGGGGTCTATGGCTACACCTTC.

The CDR3 DNA reads TGCGCCAGCAGCCAAGAAATCCAATTGCGGGGGCCCTCCTACGAGCAGTACTTC. Its protein is CASSQEIQLRGPSYEQYF. The chain combines TRBV4-1 with TRBJ2-4; a possible D gene is TRBD2 (7 bases). With the DNA end fitting TRBJ2-7 better, the J assignment may be wrong. The CDR3 consists of 18 residues. Germline V CDR1 and CDR2: MGHRA, YSYEKL.

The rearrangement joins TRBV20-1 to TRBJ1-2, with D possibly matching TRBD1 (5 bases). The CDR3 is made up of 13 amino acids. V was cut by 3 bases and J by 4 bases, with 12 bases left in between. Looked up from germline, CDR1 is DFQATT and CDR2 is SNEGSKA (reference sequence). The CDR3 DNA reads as TGCAGTGCTAGCCTCCCAGGGTCCTATGGCTACACCTTC. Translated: CSASLPGSYGYTF.

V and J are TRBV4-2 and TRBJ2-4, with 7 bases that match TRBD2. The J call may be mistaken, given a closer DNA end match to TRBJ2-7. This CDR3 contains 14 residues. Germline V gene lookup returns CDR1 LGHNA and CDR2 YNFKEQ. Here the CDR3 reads CASSPDGGAYEQYF. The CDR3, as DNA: TGTGCCAGCAGCCCTGATGGGGGGGCCTACGAGCAGTACTTC.

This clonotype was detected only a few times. The CDR3 DNA sequence: TGTGCCAGCAGTGAGGGCCAGGGGGCTTCCTACGAGCAGTACTTC. This gives the protein CASSEGQGASYEQYF. The chain carries TRBV6-1 and TRBJ2-7; 8 bases are shared with TRBD1. The V gene's germline CDR1 is MNHNS and CDR2 SASEGT. Trimming at V came to 3 bases and at J to 1 base, leaving 5 bases not matched to a gene. The CDR3 has 15 amino acids.

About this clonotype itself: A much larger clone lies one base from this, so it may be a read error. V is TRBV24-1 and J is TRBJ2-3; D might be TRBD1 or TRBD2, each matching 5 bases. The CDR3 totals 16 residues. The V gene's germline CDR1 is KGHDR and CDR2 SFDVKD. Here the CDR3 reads CTTSDLRDGSTDTQYF. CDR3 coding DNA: TGTACCACCAGTGATTTGAGGGACGGGTCCACAGATACGCAGTATTTT.

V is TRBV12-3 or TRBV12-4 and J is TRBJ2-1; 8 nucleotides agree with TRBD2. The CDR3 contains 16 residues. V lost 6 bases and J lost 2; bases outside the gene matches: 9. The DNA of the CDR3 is TGTGCCAGCAGACCCACTCCGGGACTAGCCTACAATGAGCAGTTCTTC. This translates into CASRPTPGLAYNEQFF.

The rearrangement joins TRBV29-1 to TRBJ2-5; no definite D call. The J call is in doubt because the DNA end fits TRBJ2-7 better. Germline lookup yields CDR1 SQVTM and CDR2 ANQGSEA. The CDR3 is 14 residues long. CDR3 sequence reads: CSVEVLSGRDEQYF. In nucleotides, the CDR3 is TGCAGCGTTGAAGTGCTCTCAGGCAGAGACGAGCAGTACTTC.

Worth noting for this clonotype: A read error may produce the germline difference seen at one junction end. CDR3 in amino acids: CASSRGQLQHF. The DNA for the CDR3 is TGTGCCAGCTCCAGGGGACAGCTCCAGCATTTT. The chain combines TRBV6-2 or TRBV6-3 with TRBJ1-5; 7 bases line up with TRBD1. The CDR3 loop spans 11 amino acids. Germline V gives CDR1 MNHEY, CDR2 SVGEGT.

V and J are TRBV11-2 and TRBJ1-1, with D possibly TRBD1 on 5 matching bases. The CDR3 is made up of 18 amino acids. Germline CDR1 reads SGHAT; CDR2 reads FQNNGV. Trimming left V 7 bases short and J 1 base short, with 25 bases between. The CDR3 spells CASTRTGARQKRNTEAFF. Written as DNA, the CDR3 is TGTGCCAGCACCCGAACTGGGGCCCGACAGAAGCGGAACACTGAAGCTTTCTTT.

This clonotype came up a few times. The CDR3 sequence: CSVVLVAPVITDTQYF. Written as DNA, the CDR3 is TGCAGCGTCGTTTTGGTCGCGCCCGTTATCACAGATACGCAGTATTTT. The rearrangement links TRBV29-1 to TRBJ2-3; D gene unclear. The V end was cut by 6 bases, the J end by 2 bases, with 21 bases between. The CDR3 has 16 residues. Germline V gene lookup returns CDR1 SQVTM and CDR2 ANQGSEA.

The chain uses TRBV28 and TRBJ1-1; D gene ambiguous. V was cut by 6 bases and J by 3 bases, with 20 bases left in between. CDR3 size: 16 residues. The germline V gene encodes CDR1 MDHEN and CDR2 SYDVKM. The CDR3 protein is CASSQPFIFPDTEAFF. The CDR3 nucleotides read TGTGCCAGCAGCCAACCCTTTATTTTCCCGGACACTGAAGCTTTCTTT.

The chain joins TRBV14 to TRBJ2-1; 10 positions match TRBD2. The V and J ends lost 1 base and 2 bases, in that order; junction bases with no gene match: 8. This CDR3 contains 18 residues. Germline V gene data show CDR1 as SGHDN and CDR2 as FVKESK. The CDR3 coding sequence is TGTGCCAGCAGCCAAGCTAGGGCCCTAGCGGGGGCCTACAATGAGCAGTTCTTC. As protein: CASSQARALAGAYNEQFF. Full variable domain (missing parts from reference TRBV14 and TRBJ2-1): EAGVTQFPSHSVIEKGQTVTLRCDPISGHDNLYWYRRVMGKEIKFLLHFVKESKQDESGMPNNRFLAERTGGTYSTLKVQPAELEDSGVYFCASSQARALAGAYNEQFFGPGTRLTVL.

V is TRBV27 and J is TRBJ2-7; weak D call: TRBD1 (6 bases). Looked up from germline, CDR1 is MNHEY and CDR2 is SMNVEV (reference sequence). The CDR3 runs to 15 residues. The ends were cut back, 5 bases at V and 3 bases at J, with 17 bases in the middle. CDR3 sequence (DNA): TGTGCCAGCAGTGGCCTGGACAGACAAATCTACGAGCAGTACTTC. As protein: CASSGLDRQIYEQYF.

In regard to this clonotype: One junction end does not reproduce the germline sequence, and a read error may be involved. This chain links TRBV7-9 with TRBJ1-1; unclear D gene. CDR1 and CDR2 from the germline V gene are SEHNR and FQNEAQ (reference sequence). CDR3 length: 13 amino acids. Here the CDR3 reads CVSSLDLNTEAFF. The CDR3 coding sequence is TGTGTCAGCAGCTTGGATTTGAACACTGAAGCTTTCTTT.